This T cell receptor (beta chain) came from a study of vaccination and CD4 T cells after COVID-19. Background on the study: Convalescent individuals numbered four females and six males, two being Hispanic.

This clonotype was seen a few times. Its antigen is as yet unknown. An Oncomine TCR Beta short-read assay was used to sequence the DNA from cultured CD4+ T cells. TCRdb ran MiXCR on the PCR reads and lists one entry per CDR3 protein. This sample has about 20,000 distinct CDR3 sequences, with 55% found just once. As for treatment: roughly 10-day PBMC culture with coronavirus spike peptide pools or control peptides (ViraFEST assay). Study observations and caveats: Median approximately 90% of reactive clones detected in convalescent patients emerged only post-vaccination.

Sequencing was done on a sample of CD4+ T cells from blood, cultured in vitro. This receptor was obtained from a human donor who had recovered from COVID-19.

The DNA of the CDR3 is TGTGCCAGCAGTTTTCCTAGCGGGCGGAACACCGGGGAGCTGTTTTTT. This sequence encodes CASSFPSGRNTGELFF. The chain carries TRBV6-2 or TRBV6-3 and TRBJ2-2, with 8 nucleotides matching TRBD2. The germline CDR1 and CDR2 sequences are MNHEY and SVGEGT. The CDR3 loop spans 16 amino acids. After removal of 4 bases from V and 1 base from J, the junction contained 5 bases not matched to a gene.